This T cell receptor (beta chain) was recovered during a study of T-cell memory formation after mild COVID-19. Study at large: There were largely donor-specific TCR clusters.

This clonotype has only a few counts. The antigen remains undetermined. Study-level findings and limits: Clones that contracted from day 15 to 85 were balanced CD4/CD8, while later expanders leaned CD4+. Cross-reactive memory appears to have joined, as suggested by some responding clones showing up in pre-infection memory.

5'RACE primed from the constant segment yielded TCR alpha and TCR beta cDNA libraries bearing sample barcodes and UMIs. TCRdb re-analysed the 5' RACE reads in MiXCR, keeping a single row per CDR3 protein. The sample consists of around 300,000 distinct CDR3 sequences, approximately 19% of them appearing once. Trimming stripped 1 base from V and 0 bases from J, with 7 bases between. The germline CDR1 and CDR2 sequences are LGHNA and YSLEER. There are 15 residues in the CDR3. The chain carries TRBV4-3 and TRBJ2-1; the D is unclear. The sample consisted of PBMCs or a T cell subset sorted from them (not recorded which). This clonotype was sampled from a young man who had mild COVID-19 (a few samples of this study predate the infection). Cell type and time point are not known. The CDR3 DNA is TGCGCCAGCAGCCAAGCCATGAGCTCCTACAATGAGCAGTTCTTC. It is translated as CASSQAMSSYNEQFF.